The present T cell receptor (beta chain) was sequenced within a study of blood T cell repertoires in COVID-19. Sequencing used immunoSEQ multiplex PCR; TCRdb keeps in-frame clones, though not all of them. The data hold 270,000 or so clones, with 82% observed a single time. The CDR3 sequence is 12 residues long. The V gene's germline CDR1 is SGHAT and CDR2 FQNNGV. V lost 5 bases and J lost 2, with 6 bases in between. The sequence was collected from a woman aged 18-29 years with acute or convalescent COVID-19. The sample was peripheral blood. The J gene is TRBJ2-5, the V gene TRBV11-2; D not resolved. The CDR3 sequence is CASSHLQETQYF. CDR3 coding DNA: TGTGCCAGCAGCCACCTACAAGAGACCCAGTACTTC.